This T cell receptor beta chain came from a study of control samples from healthy donors and cancer patients. Germline lookup yields CDR1 SGHNT and CDR2 YENEEA. CDR3 length: 13 residues. The V and J ends lost 5 bases and 3 bases, in that order; junction bases with no gene match: 3. Measured with immunoSEQ multiplex PCR; TCRdb has only the in-frame clones, and not every one. The table has 55,000 to 70,000 clones, 90% seen once. The origin of this receptor is a man aged 55 to 70 with colorectal cancer. J is TRBJ1-1 and V is TRBV11-3; TRBD1 agrees at 7 bases. The sample was PBMCs. The CDR3 region has the DNA TGTGCCAGCAGCCGTACAGGGGACACTGAAGCTTTCTTT. It encodes CASSRTGDTEAFF.